The clone carrying this T cell receptor beta chain was detected many times. This entry belongs to a study of early T cells in non-severe SARS-CoV-2 infection. TCRdb reanalysed the 5' RACE reads using MiXCR and keeps one entry per CDR3 protein. Here the sample spans roughly 20,000 distinct CDR3 sequences, approximately 4.3% being singletons. The CDR3 has 13 amino acids. The germline gives CDR1 SEHNR, CDR2 FQNEAQ (reference sequence). V was shortened by 5 bases and J by 2 bases, with 7 bases between the two germline ends. The sequence was obtained from an adult who was a healthcare worker with PCR-confirmed SARS-CoV-2 infection or an uninfected control (not recorded which). The chain is built from TRBV7-9 and TRBJ2-1; D is undetermined. Source material: whole blood. CDR3 in amino acids: CASSPGPYNEQFF. The CDR3 bases are TGTGCCAGCAGCCCCGGGCCCTACAATGAGCAGTTCTTC.